The clone carrying this TCR beta chain was seen only a few times. Its antigen is still unknown. Only United States sites treated participants with HIV. Cryopreserved PBMC, at roughly 0.85-11 million per sample, were present before DNA extraction. V lost 1 base to trimming and J lost 5 bases, with 3 bases between them. CDR3 length: 12 residues. Germline lookup yields CDR1 LGHNA and CDR2 YNFKEQ. This sample was taken from a study of long-term antiretroviral therapy in people with HIV. Study background: It was about a decade before the 2015 immediate-ART recommendation that the earliest samples were taken. General study points: Clones that had undergone expansion before ART dominated the repertoire at all time points.

The libraries were made with immunoSEQ v3.0 at survey level. Clones were read by immunoSEQ multiplex PCR, and TCRdb kept only the in-frame ones, dropping some. The data contain more than 15,000 clones, over 70% of them singletons. The clonotype was recovered from a woman between 50 and 59 years old with HIV. The sequences come from unsorted PBMCs, collected 1.5 years before starting antiretroviral therapy. The chain carries TRBV4-2 and TRBJ1-5, with D uncertain. CDR3 coding DNA: TGTGCCAGCAGCCAAGGGGATCAGCCCCAGCATTTT. This translates into CASSQGDQPQHF.